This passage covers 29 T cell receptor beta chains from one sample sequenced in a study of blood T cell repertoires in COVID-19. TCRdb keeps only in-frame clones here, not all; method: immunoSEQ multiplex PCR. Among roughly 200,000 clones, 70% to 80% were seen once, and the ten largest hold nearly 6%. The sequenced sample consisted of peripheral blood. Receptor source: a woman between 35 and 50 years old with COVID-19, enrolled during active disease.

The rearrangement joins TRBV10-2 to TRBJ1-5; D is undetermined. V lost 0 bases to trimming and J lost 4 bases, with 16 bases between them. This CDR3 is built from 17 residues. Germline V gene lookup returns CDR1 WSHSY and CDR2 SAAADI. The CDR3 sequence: CASSESGGIGGNQPQHF. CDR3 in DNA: TGCGCCAGCAGTGAGTCGGGTGGTATTGGCGGGAATCAGCCCCAGCATTTT.

CDR3 nucleotides: TGCGCCAGCAGCCCCGGGACAGGGGGGGGAACTAATGAAAAACTGTTTTTT. It translates to CASSPGTGGGTNEKLFF. The chain recombines TRBV4-1 with TRBJ1-4; 11 nucleotides agree with TRBD1. V lost 4 bases and J lost 1; bases outside the gene matches: 5. This CDR3 has 17 amino acids. Germline V gives CDR1 MGHRA, CDR2 YSYEKL.

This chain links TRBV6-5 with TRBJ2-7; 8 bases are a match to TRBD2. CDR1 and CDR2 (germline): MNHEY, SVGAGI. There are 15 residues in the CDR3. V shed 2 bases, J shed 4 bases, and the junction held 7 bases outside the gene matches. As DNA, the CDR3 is TGTGCCAGCAGTTACGGATACGGGGGGGGTTACGAGCAGTACTTC. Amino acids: CASSYGYGGGYEQYF.

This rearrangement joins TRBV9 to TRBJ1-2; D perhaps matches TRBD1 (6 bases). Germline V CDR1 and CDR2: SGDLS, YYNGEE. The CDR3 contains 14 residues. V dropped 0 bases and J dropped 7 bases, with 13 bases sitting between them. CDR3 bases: TGTGCCAGCAGCGTAGACCCAGGGGAGGGTGGCTACACCTTC. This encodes CASSVDPGEGGYTF. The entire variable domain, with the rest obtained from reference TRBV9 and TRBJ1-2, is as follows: DSGVTQTPKHLITATGQRVTLRCSPRSGDLSVYWYQQSLDQGLQFLIQYYNGEERAKGNILERFSAQQFPDLHSELNLSSLELGDSALYFCASSVDPGEGGYTFGSGTRLTVV.

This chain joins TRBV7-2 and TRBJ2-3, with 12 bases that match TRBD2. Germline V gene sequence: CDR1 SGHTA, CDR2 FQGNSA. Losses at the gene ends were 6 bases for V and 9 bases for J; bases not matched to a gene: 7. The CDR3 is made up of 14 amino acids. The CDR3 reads CASSPSGGVGTQYF. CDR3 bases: TGTGCCAGCAGTCCTAGCGGGGGGGTTGGGACGCAGTATTTT.

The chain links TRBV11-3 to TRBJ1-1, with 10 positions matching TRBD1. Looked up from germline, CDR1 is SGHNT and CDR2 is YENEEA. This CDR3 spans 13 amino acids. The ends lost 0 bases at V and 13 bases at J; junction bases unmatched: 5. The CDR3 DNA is TGTGCCAGCAGCTTAGACCCCGGGACAGGGGTTTTCTTT. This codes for CASSLDPGTGVFF. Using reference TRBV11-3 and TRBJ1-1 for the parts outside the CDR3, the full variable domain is EAGVVQSPRYKIIEKKQPVAFWCNPISGHNTLYWYLQNLGQGPELLIRYENEEAVDDSQLPKDRFSAERLKGVDSTLKIQPAELGDSAVYLCASSLDPGTGVFFGQGTRLTVV.

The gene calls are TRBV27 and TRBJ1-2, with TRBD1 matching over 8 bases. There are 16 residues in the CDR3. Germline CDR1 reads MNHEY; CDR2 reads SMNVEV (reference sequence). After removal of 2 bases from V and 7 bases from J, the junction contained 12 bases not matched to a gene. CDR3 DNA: TGTGCCAGCAGTTTAGAACCAGGCAGGGGGCGGTTTGGCTACACCTTC. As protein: CASSLEPGRGRFGYTF.

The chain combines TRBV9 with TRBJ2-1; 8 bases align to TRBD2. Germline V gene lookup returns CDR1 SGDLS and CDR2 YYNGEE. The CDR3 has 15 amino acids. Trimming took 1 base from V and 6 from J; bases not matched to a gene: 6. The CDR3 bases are TGTGCCAGCAGCGTATCCAGCGGGGGTTCCAATGAGCAGTTCTTC. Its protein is CASSVSSGGSNEQFF.

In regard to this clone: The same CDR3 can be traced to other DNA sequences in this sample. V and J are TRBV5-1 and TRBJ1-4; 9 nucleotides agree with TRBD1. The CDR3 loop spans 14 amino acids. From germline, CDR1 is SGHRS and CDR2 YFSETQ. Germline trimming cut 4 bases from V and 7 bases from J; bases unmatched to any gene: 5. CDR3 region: CASSPGTGSEKLFF. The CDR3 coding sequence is TGCGCCAGCAGCCCTGGGACAGGGAGTGAAAAACTGTTTTTT.

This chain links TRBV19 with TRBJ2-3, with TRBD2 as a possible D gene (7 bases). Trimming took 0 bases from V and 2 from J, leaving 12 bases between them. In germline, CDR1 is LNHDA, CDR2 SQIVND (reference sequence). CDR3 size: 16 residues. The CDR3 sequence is CASSIDNRGATDTQYF. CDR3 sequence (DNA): TGTGCCAGTAGTATAGATAATCGGGGGGCCACAGATACGCAGTATTTT. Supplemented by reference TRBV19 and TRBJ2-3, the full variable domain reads DGGITQSPKYLFRKEGQNVTLSCEQNLNHDAMYWYRQDPGQGLRLIYYSQIVNDFQKGDIAEGYSVSREKKESFPLTVTSAQKNPTAFYLCASSIDNRGATDTQYFGPGTRLTVL.

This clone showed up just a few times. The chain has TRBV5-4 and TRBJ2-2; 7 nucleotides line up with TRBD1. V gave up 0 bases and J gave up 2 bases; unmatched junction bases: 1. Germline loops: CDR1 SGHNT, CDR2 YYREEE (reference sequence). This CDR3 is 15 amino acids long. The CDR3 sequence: CASSLGDRNTGELFF. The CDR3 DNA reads TGTGCCAGCAGCTTGGGGGACAGAAACACCGGGGAGCTGTTTTTT.

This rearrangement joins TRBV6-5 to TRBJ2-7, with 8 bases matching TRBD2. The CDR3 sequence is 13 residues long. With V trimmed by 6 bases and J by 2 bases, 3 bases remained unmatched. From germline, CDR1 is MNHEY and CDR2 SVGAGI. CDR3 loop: CASRLAETYEQYF. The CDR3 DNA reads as TGTGCCAGCAGACTAGCGGAAACCTACGAGCAGTACTTC.

The CDR3 DNA reads as TGTGCCAGCAGCCAGTCTCCCTATAATTCACCCCTCCACTTT. Translation: CASSQSPYNSPLHF. The genes are TRBV7-9 and TRBJ1-6; D is uncertain. The V and J ends lost 5 bases and 2 bases respectively, with 7 bases between them. The CDR3 consists of 14 residues. The germline V gene encodes CDR1 SEHNR and CDR2 FQNEAQ (reference sequence).

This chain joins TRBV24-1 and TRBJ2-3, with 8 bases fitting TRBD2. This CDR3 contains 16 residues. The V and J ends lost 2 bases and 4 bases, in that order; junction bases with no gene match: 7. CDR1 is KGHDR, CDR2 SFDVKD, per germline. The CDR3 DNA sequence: TGTGCCACCAGTGATTCGAAAGGCGGGGGGCCAGATACGCAGTATTTT. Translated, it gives CATSDSKGGGPDTQYF.

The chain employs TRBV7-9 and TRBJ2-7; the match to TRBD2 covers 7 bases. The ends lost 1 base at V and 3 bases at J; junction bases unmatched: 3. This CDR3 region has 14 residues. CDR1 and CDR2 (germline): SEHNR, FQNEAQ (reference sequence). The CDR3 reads CASSLERGHYEQYF. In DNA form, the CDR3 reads TGTGCCAGCAGCTTAGAGCGGGGTCACTACGAGCAGTACTTC.

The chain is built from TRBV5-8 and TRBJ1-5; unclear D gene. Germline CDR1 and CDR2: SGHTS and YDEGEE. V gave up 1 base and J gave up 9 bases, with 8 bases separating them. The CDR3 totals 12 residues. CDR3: CASSLRGSPQHF. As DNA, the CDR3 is TGTGCCAGCAGCTTGCGCGGTTCGCCCCAGCATTTT. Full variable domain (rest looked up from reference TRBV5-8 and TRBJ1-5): EAGVTQSPTHLIKTRGQQATLRCSPISGHTSVYWYQQALGLGLQFLLWYDEGEERNRGNFPPRFSGRQFPNYSSELNVNALELEDSALYLCASSLRGSPQHFGDGTRLSIL.

The CDR3 bases are TGTGCCAGCAGCCCCGGACTAGCGGCCTACGAGCAGTACTTC. The encoded protein is CASSPGLAAYEQYF. This chain joins TRBV7-6 and TRBJ2-7, with 10 bases fitting TRBD2. CDR1 is SGHVS and CDR2 is FNYEAQ in the germline V gene. Unmatched junction bases numbered 3, after V lost 5 bases and J lost 2 bases. This CDR3 contains 14 residues.

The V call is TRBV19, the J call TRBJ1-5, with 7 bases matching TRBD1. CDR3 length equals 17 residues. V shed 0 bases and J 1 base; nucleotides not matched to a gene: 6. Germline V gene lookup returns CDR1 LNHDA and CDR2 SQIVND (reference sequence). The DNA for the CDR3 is TGTGCCAGTAGTATAGAGGGACAGAGGGGCAGCAATCAGCCCCAGCATTTT. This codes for CASSIEGQRGSNQPQHF.

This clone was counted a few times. CDR3 region: CATNRENNSPLHF. The CDR3 DNA sequence: TGTGCCACCAACCGGGAAAATAATTCACCCCTCCACTTT. J is TRBJ1-6 and V is TRBV6-5; D is undetermined. V lost 10 bases and J 5 bases, leaving 12 bases between the germline ends. There are 13 residues in the CDR3. The germline CDR1 and CDR2 sequences are MNHEY and SVGAGI.

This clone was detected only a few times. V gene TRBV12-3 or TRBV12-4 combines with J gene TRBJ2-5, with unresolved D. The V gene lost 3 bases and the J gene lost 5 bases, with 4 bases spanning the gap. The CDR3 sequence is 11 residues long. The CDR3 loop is CASSLRETQYF. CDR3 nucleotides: TGTGCCAGCAGTTTGCGTGAGACCCAGTACTTC.

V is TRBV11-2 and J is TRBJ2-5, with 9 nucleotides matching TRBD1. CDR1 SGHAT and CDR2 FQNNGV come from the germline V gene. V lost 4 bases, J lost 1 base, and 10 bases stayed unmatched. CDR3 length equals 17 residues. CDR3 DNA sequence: TGTGCCAGCAGCTACGTTGGGACAGGGTCTATCCAAGAGACCCAGTACTTC. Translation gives CASSYVGTGSIQETQYF.

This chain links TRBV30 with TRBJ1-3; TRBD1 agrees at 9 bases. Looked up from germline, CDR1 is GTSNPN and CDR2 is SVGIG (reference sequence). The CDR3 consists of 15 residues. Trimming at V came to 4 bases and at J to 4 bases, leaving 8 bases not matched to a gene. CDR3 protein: CAWTAKGTGGNTIYF. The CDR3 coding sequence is TGTGCCTGGACCGCGAAAGGGACAGGGGGAAACACCATATATTTT. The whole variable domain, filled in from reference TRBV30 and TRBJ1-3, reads SQTIHQWPATLVQPVGSPLSLECTVEGTSNPNLYWYRQAAGRGLQLLFYSVGIGQISSEVPQNLSASRPQDRQFILSSKKLLLSDSGFYLCAWTAKGTGGNTIYFGEGSWLTVV.

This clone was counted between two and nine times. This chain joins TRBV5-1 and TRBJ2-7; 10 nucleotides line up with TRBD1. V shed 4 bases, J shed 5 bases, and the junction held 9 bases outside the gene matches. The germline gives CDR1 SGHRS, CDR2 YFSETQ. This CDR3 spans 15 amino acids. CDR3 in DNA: TGCGCCAGCAGCGCCCTGACAGGGGGCGTCGACGAGCAGTACTTC. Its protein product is CASSALTGGVDEQYF.

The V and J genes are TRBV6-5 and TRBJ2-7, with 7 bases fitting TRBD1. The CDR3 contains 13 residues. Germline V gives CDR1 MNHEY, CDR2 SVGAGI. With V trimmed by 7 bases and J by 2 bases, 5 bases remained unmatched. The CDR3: CASTGDSPYEQYF. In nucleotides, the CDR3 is TGTGCCAGCACCGGGGACAGCCCCTACGAGCAGTACTTC.

CDR3 bases: TGCGCCAGCAGCGCCGTACAGGGGGGATTTAGGCATAACTACGAGCAGTACTTC. Its translation is CASSAVQGGFRHNYEQYF. This rearrangement joins TRBV5-1 to TRBJ2-7; 8 bases are shared with TRBD1. CDR1 and CDR2 (germline): SGHRS, YFSETQ. The CDR3 extends over 18 amino acids. The V segment lost 4 bases and the J segment 3 bases; nucleotides outside the gene matches: 18.

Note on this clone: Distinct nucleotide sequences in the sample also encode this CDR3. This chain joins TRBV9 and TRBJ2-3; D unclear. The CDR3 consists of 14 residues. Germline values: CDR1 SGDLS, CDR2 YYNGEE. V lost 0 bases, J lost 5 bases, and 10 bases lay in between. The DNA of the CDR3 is TGTGCCAGCAGCGTAGAGTTAGCCGGAGATACGCAGTATTTT. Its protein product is CASSVELAGDTQYF. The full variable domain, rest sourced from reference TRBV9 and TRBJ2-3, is DSGVTQTPKHLITATGQRVTLRCSPRSGDLSVYWYQQSLDQGLQFLIQYYNGEERAKGNILERFSAQQFPDLHSELNLSSLELGDSALYFCASSVELAGDTQYFGPGTRLTVL.

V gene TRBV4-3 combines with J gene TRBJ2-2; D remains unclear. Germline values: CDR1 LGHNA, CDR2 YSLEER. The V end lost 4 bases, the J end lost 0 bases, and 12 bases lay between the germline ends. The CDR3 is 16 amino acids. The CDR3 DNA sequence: TGCGCCAGCAGCCCTTTGGGCCTATCGAACACCGGGGAGCTGTTTTTT. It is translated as CASSPLGLSNTGELFF.

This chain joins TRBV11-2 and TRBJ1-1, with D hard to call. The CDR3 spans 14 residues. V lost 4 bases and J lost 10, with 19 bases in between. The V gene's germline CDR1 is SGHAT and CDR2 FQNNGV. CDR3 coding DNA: TGTGCCAGCAGCTCTCGCCAGGTAAGGTTTGGAGCTTTCTTT. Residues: CASSSRQVRFGAFF.

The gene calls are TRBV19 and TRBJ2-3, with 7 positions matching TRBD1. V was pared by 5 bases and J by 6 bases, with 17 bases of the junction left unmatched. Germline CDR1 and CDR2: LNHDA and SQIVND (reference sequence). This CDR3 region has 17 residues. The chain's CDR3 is CASSPHLTGTGDDTQYF. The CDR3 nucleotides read TGTGCCAGTAGTCCTCACCTGACAGGTACAGGGGACGATACGCAGTATTTT.